One sample yielded the 22 T cell receptor beta chains listed below, sequenced in a study of blood T cells in healthy people across ages. Combining a sample-barcoded 5' primer with a J-beta primer mix, a second PCR ran for roughly 7 to 11 cycles. Using its own MiXCR run on the 5' RACE reads, TCRdb lists one record per CDR3 protein. The sample includes some 780,000 distinct CDR3 sequences, around 50% of them seen just once. Sequencing was done on a sample of blood. The receptors stem from a man in his forties or fifties in good health.

The rearrangement links TRBV10-3 to TRBJ1-2, with D tentatively TRBD1 (5 bases). CDR1 is ENHRY and CDR2 is SYGVKD in the germline V gene. The CDR3 runs to 13 residues. Trimming pared 4 bases from V and 7 bases from J, leaving 13 bases between. Here the CDR3 DNA reads TGTGCCATCAGTGGGCAGGGTCTCGGTGGCTACACCTTC. This sequence encodes CAISGQGLGGYTF.

This clonotype occurred once. The rearrangement uses TRBV15 and TRBJ1-2; TRBD1 matches at 11 bases. With 6 bases clipped from V and 0 bases from J, the junction kept 6 bases outside the gene matches. The CDR3 is 16 amino acids. The germline CDR1 and CDR2 sequences are LNHNV and YYDKDF (reference sequence). CDR3 DNA: TGTGCCACCAGGAGGACAGGGGGCCTTTCTAACTATGGCTACACCTTC. Its protein product is CATRRTGGLSNYGYTF.

The V gene is TRBV28, the J gene TRBJ2-5, with D unresolved. Per the germline V gene, CDR1 is MDHEN and CDR2 is SYDVKM. This CDR3 contains 15 residues. V gave up 6 bases and J gave up 7 bases, with 21 bases separating them. The CDR3 spells CASSPSPFSHGTQYF. CDR3 DNA: TGTGCCAGCAGCCCGAGCCCCTTTAGCCATGGGACCCAGTACTTC.

The V gene is TRBV29-1, the J gene TRBJ2-1, with TRBD1 as a possible D gene (6 bases). Germline CDR1 is SQVTM and CDR2 is ANQGSEA. V was cut by 3 bases and J by 7 bases, with 10 bases left in between. This CDR3 region has 12 residues. The CDR3 bases are TGCAGCGTTGACAGGGGAAGAAATGAGCAGTTCTTC. It codes for CSVDRGRNEQFF.

The rearrangement links TRBV29-1 to TRBJ2-3; 11 positions match TRBD1. V dropped 6 bases and J dropped 4; count of bases not matched to a gene: 9. Per the germline V gene, CDR1 is SQVTM and CDR2 is ANQGSEA. The CDR3 length is 15 residues. For the CDR3, the DNA is TGCAGCGTCGTTAGGACAGGGGGCGCACCAGATACGCAGTATTTT. This gives the protein CSVVRTGGAPDTQYF.

The V gene is TRBV11-3, the J gene TRBJ2-7; D not resolved. V was shortened by 4 bases and J by 0 bases, with 13 bases between the two germline ends. Looked up from germline, CDR1 is SGHNT and CDR2 is YENEEA. This CDR3 region has 15 residues. In DNA, the CDR3 is TGTGCCAGCAGCTATCCGGGTACCAGCTCCTACGAGCAGTACTTC. Encoded protein: CASSYPGTSSYEQYF. Based on the CDR3 plus reference TRBV11-3 and TRBJ2-7, the full variable domain is EAGVVQSPRYKIIEKKQPVAFWCNPISGHNTLYWYLQNLGQGPELLIRYENEEAVDDSQLPKDRFSAERLKGVDSTLKIQPAELGDSAVYLCASSYPGTSSYEQYFGPGTRLTVT.

The genes are TRBV12-3 or TRBV12-4 and TRBJ1-4; 7 bases align to TRBD1. V lost 7 bases, J lost 2 bases, and 7 bases stayed unmatched. The CDR3 is made up of 15 amino acids. DNA of the CDR3: TGTGCCAGCACCTATACGACAGGGACTAATGAAAAACTGTTTTTT. This translates into CASTYTTGTNEKLFF.

The genes are TRBV29-1 and TRBJ2-7; the D gene could be TRBD1 or TRBD2 (5 bases each). The germline gives CDR1 SQVTM, CDR2 ANQGSEA. Trimming stripped 3 bases from V and 7 bases from J, with 10 bases between. The CDR3 runs 11 residues. This CDR3 is CSVDSGHEQYF. In DNA form, the CDR3 reads TGCAGCGTTGATTCGGGGCATGAGCAGTACTTC.

The chain combines TRBV9 with TRBJ2-5; 10 bases are a match to TRBD1. The ends lost 0 bases at V and 6 bases at J; junction bases unmatched: 2. CDR3 size: 14 residues. Germline CDR1 reads SGDLS; CDR2 reads YYNGEE. In DNA, the CDR3 is TGTGCCAGCAGCGTAGGACAGGGGGCACAGACCCAGTACTTC. This encodes CASSVGQGAQTQYF.

For the CDR3, the DNA is TGCGCCAGCAGCCCGTGGACAGGGTCTAGGGAAGGGGAGACCCAGTACTTC. Residues: CASSPWTGSREGETQYF. V and J are TRBV4-1 and TRBJ2-4, with 8 bases lining up with TRBD1. The J call may be mistaken, given a closer DNA end match to TRBJ2-5. This CDR3 has 17 residues. CDR1 is MGHRA and CDR2 is YSYEKL in the germline V gene.

V is TRBV10-3 and J is TRBJ2-2, with 7 bases that match TRBD1. Unmatched junction bases numbered 6, after V lost 5 bases and J lost 3 bases. Germline assignment: CDR1 ENHRY and CDR2 SYGVKD. The CDR3 consists of 15 residues. CDR3 sequence: CAISRSGTDTGELFF. For the CDR3, the DNA is TGTGCCATCAGTCGATCCGGGACAGACACCGGGGAGCTGTTTTTT.

The CDR3 DNA reads TGCAGTGCTAGAGGGACTAGCGGGGGGGCCGTGGTTAACATTCAGTACTTC. Its translation is CSARGTSGGAVVNIQYF. The chain is built from TRBV20-1 and TRBJ2-7; 15 nucleotides align to TRBD2. The J call may be mistaken, given a closer DNA end match to TRBJ2-4. CDR1 and CDR2 (germline): DFQATT, SNEGSKA (reference sequence). The CDR3 length is 17 residues.

The chain uses TRBV11-2 and TRBJ2-3, with TRBD2 matching over 11 bases. Trimming cost V 5 bases and J 4 bases; bases outside gene matches: 8. The CDR3 length is 16 residues. Germline V gives CDR1 SGHAT, CDR2 FQNNGV. The CDR3 bases are TGTGCCAGCAGCCCGTTTACTAGCGGGAGCCCAGATACGCAGTATTTT. Its protein product is CASSPFTSGSPDTQYF. Filled out from reference TRBV11-2 and TRBJ2-3, the complete variable domain reads EAGVAQSPRYKIIEKRQSVAFWCNPISGHATLYWYQQILGQGPKLLIQFQNNGVVDDSQLPKDRFSAERLKGVDSTLKIQPAKLEDSAVYLCASSPFTSGSPDTQYFGPGTRLTVL.

J is TRBJ1-2 and V is TRBV15, with TRBD1 matching 7 bases. V dropped 2 bases and J dropped 0; count of bases not matched to a gene: 9. CDR3 size: 17 residues. Germline-derived CDR1 and CDR2 are LNHNV and YYDKDF (reference sequence). CDR3 loop: CATSRSGQELTNYGYTF. CDR3 DNA: TGTGCCACCAGCAGATCAGGACAGGAACTTACTAACTATGGCTACACCTTC.

CDR3 protein: CATQYGYTF. The CDR3 coding sequence is TGTGCCACTCAATATGGCTACACCTTC. This rearrangement joins TRBV12-3 or TRBV12-4 to TRBJ1-2, with D uncertain. The V end lost 10 bases, the J end lost 5 bases, and 5 bases lay between the germline ends. The CDR3 runs to 9 residues.

The V gene is TRBV5-6, the J gene TRBJ2-1, with 7 nucleotides matching TRBD2. The CDR3 is made up of 13 amino acids. Germline CDR1 SGHDT, CDR2 YYEEEE. The trim removed 3 bases at V and 8 bases at J, leaving 5 bases unmatched. CDR3 residues: CASSWGGGDEQFF. The CDR3, as DNA: TGTGCCAGCAGCTGGGGGGGAGGCGATGAGCAGTTCTTC.

About this clonotype itself: The junction and the germline gene differ at one end; a read error may be behind it. The chain links TRBV18 to TRBJ2-5, with a possible D match to TRBD1 (6 bases). Germline CDR1 and CDR2: KGHSH and LQKENI. CDR3 length: 15 amino acids. The CDR3 sequence is CASSPGTGIQETQYF. CDR3 nucleotides: TGCGCCAGCAGCCCGGGAACAGGGATTCAAGAGACCCAGTACTTC.

This clonotype was found a few times. The rearrangement joins TRBV5-6 to TRBJ2-5, with D unresolved. Germline V gene data show CDR1 as SGHDT and CDR2 as YYEEEE. The CDR3 loop spans 12 amino acids. Trimming shortened V by 2 bases and J by 11 bases, and 13 bases separated the two germline ends. DNA for the CDR3: TGTGCCAGCAGCTTCTCGACGGAAAGGCAGTACTTC. It codes for CASSFSTERQYF.

This chain uses TRBV7-2 with TRBJ2-1; D perhaps matches TRBD2 (5 bases). Near its end, the DNA agrees better with TRBJ2-7, so the J call may be wrong. The germline V gene has CDR1 SGHTA and CDR2 FQGNSA. The CDR3 totals 16 residues. CDR3 DNA sequence: TGTGCCAGCAGCCCTAACCCAGGACTTCTATACAATGAGCAGTACTTC. Encoded protein: CASSPNPGLLYNEQYF.

This chain uses TRBV6-1 with TRBJ2-7; 10 bases fit TRBD2. The germline gives CDR1 MNHNS, CDR2 SASEGT. The ends lost 7 bases at V and 1 base at J; junction bases unmatched: 16. This CDR3 comprises 18 residues. The CDR3 sequence is CASNNPGGSGRASYEQYF. CDR3 sequence (DNA): TGTGCCAGCAATAATCCAGGGGGAAGCGGGAGGGCATCCTACGAGCAGTACTTC.

This sequence joins TRBV5-1 and TRBJ2-3; D unclear. This CDR3 spans 14 amino acids. Looked up from germline, CDR1 is SGHRS and CDR2 is YFSETQ. V was clipped by 4 bases and J by 4 bases, with 13 bases between them. In DNA form, the CDR3 reads TGCGCCAGCAGCCCGAGACATGAGGCAGATACGCAGTATTTT. It is translated as CASSPRHEADTQYF.

This chain uses TRBV20-1 with TRBJ2-7; D uncertain. The V end was cut by 3 bases, the J end by 4 bases, with 10 bases between. The CDR3 consists of 12 residues. Germline loops: CDR1 DFQATT, CDR2 SNEGSKA (reference sequence). CDR3 sequence (DNA): TGCAGTGCTAGTATGTTTGGGTACGAGCAGTACTTC. Its protein product is CSASMFGYEQYF.